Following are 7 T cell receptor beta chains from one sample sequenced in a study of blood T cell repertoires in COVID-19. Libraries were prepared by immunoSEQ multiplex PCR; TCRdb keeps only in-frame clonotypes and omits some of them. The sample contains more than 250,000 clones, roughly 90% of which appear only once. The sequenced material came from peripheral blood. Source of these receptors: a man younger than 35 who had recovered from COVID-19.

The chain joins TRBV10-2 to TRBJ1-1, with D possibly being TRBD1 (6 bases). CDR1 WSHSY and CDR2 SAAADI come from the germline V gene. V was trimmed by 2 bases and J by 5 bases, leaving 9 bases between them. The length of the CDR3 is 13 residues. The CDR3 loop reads CASSETGKTEAFF. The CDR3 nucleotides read TGCGCCAGCAGTGAGACAGGGAAGACTGAAGCTTTCTTT.

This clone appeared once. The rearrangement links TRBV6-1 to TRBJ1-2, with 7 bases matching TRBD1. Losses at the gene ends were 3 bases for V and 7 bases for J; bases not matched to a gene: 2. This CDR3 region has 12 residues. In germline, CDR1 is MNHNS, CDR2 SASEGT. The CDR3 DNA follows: TGTGCCAGCAGTGATTCAGGGGGTGGCTACACCTTC. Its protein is CASSDSGGGYTF.

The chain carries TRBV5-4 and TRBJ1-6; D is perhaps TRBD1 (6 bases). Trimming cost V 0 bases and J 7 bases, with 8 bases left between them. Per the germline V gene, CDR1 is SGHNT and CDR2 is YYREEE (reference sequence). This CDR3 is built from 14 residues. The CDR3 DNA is TGTGCCAGCAGCTTGGCAGGGGTCAATTCACCCCTCCACTTT. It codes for CASSLAGVNSPLHF.

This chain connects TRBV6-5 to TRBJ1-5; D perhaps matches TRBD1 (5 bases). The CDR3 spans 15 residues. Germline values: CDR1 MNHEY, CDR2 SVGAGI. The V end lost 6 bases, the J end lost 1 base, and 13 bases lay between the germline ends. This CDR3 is CASRPRGGSNQPQHF. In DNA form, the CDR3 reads TGTGCCAGCAGGCCTCGGGGGGGGAGCAATCAGCCCCAGCATTTT.

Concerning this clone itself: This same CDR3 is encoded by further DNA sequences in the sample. Written as DNA, the CDR3 is TGTGCCATCAGTGAGTCCGGAGGCAGCAATCAGCCCCAGCATTTT. It specifies CAISESGGSNQPQHF. This sequence joins TRBV10-3 and TRBJ1-5, with D hard to call. V lost 0 bases and J lost 1, with 7 bases in between. The CDR3 length is 15 residues. CDR1 is ENHRY and CDR2 is SYGVKD in the germline V gene.

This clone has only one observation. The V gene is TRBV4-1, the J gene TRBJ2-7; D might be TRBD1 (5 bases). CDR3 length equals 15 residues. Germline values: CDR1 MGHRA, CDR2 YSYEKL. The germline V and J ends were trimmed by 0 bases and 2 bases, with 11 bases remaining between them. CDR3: CASSQEVQGTYEQYF. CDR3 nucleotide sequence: TGCGCCAGCAGCCAAGAGGTCCAGGGAACCTACGAGCAGTACTTC.

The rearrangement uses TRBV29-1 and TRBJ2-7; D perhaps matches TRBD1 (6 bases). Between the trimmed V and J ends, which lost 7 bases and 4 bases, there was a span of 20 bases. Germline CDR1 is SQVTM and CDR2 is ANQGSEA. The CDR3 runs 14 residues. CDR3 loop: CSGDVLAGVYEQYF. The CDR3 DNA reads TGCAGCGGTGATGTCCTGGCAGGGGTGTACGAGCAGTACTTC.